This T cell receptor (beta chain) emerged from a study of T-cell reconstitution after alpha-beta-depleted transplantation in children. Regarding the study as a whole: Surviving recipient T cells and thymic progenitors produced the high day-60 TCRbeta diversity seen in some patients. Newly produced T cells mostly accounted for T-cell counts and diversity one year post-transplant. Expanded graft clones numbering several hundred reportedly gave rise to alpha-beta T cells about two months after transplant.

About this clonotype: Antigen unknown.

Germline CDR1 and CDR2: SNHLY and FYNNEI. The CDR3 covers 14 residues. Trimming pared 0 bases from V and 3 bases from J, leaving 6 bases between. Molecular barcoding with unique molecular identifiers was used for the TCRbeta library. TCRdb called the PCR reads again in MiXCR, with one record for every CDR3 protein. Of about 70,000 distinct CDR3 sequences listed, approximately 10% are singletons. This receptor was taken from a boy aged 10-17 years with acute myeloid leukemia, due to receive a stem cell transplant. Source: PBMCs, taken before TCRalphabeta/CD19-depleted stem cell transplant. The chain uses TRBV2 and TRBJ1-5; D remains unclear. CDR3 sequence (DNA): TGTGCCAGCAGTGAAGCCCTTTACAATCAGCCCCAGCATTTT. Its translation: CASSEALYNQPQHF.